This TCR beta chain is drawn from a study of molecular identifiers for immune sequencing clone quantification. This CDR3 spans 15 amino acids. Germline V gene data show CDR1 as LNHDA and CDR2 as SQIVND (reference sequence). J gave up 5 bases and V 3 bases, and 8 bases lay outside the gene matches. Naive CD8 libraries were made from 20,000 to 1,000,000 sorted cells, and they used 10%, 30% or 50% RNA. Notes on this clonotype: The antigen is undetermined.

Broader study findings: Effector cells had over 99% of their molecules in clones above 20 RNA copies, while naive cells had under 1%. Investigators reportedly could detect spiked Jurkat TCR RNA from one cell among around 900,000 naive cells.

It was with previously described methods and listed TCR primers that bulk TCR libraries were made. TCRdb processed the PCR reads anew with MiXCR; each CDR3 protein has one entry. The table shows just under 650,000 distinct CDR3 sequences, with 15% to 20% occurring only once. The gene calls are TRBV19 and TRBJ1-1, with 8 bases identical to TRBD1. The sequenced material came from naive CD8+ T cells from blood, with Jurkat cell RNA spiked in. The subset is: FACS-sorted CD8+CD4-CCR7+CD45RA+ naive T cells. The TCR originated in a human donor in good health. Some libraries in this study had Jurkat cell RNA spiked in. The DNA for the CDR3 is TGTGCCAGTAGTATGGGTCGGACAGGGAAGACTGAAGCTTTCTTT. Its translation: CASSMGRTGKTEAFF.